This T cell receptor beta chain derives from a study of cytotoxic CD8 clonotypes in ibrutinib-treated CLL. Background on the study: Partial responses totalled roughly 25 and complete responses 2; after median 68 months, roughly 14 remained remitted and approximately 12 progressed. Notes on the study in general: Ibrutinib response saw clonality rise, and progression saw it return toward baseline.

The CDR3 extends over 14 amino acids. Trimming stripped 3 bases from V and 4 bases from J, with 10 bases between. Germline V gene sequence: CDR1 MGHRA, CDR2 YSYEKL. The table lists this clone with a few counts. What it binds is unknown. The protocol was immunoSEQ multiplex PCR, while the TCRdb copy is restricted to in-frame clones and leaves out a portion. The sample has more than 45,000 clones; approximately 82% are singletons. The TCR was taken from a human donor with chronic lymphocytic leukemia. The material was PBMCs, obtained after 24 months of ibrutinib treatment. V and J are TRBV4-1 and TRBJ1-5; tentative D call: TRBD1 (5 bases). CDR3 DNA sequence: TGCGCCAGCAGCCAGCGGGACGGTAATCAGCCCCAGCATTTT. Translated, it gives CASSQRDGNQPQHF.